The clone carrying this TCR beta chain was seen once. Unique molecular identifiers were incorporated during preparation of the TCRbeta library. TCRdb re-analysed the PCR reads in MiXCR, keeping a single row per CDR3 protein. The sample contains over 400,000 distinct CDR3 sequences, approximately 42% of which appear only once. These data come from a study of T-cell reconstitution after alpha-beta-depleted transplantation in children. Germline V gives CDR1 SGHTA, CDR2 FQGTGA. With 1 base removed from V and 2 bases from J, the gap between germline ends came to 11 bases. There are 15 residues in the CDR3.

The chain uses TRBV7-3 and TRBJ2-5, with D maybe TRBD2 (7 bases). The receptor was isolated from a girl aged 2-10 years with aplastic anemia, due to receive a stem cell transplant. Sequencing used PBMCs, obtained before TCRalphabeta/CD19-depleted stem cell transplant. CDR3 in DNA: TGTGCCAGCAGCTTAAAGGGGGGGGGACAAGAGACCCAGTACTTC. The encoded protein is CASSLKGGGQETQYF.